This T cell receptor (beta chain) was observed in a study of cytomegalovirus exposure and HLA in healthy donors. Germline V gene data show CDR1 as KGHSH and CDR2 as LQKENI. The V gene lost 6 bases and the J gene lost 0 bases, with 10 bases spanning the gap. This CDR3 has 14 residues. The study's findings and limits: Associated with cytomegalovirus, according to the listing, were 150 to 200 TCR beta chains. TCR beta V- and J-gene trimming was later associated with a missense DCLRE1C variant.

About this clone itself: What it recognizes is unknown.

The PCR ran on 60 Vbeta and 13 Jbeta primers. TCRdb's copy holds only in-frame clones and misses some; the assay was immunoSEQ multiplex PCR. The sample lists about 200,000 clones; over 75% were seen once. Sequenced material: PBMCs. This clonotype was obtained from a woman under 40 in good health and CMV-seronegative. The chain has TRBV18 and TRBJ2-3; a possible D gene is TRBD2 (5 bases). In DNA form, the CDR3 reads TGTGCCAGCTCCCAGCGGTATAGCACAGATACGCAGTATTTT. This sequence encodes CASSQRYSTDTQYF.